This is a list of T cell receptor beta chains from one sample in a study of blood T cell repertoires in COVID-19. Only in-frame clones appear in the TCRdb table, and some are missing; sequencing was by immunoSEQ multiplex PCR. The sample holds roughly 250,000 clones, 82% seen once. The sample taken for sequencing was peripheral blood. These TCRs come from an elderly woman with active or convalescent COVID-19. CDR3s include the opening cysteine and the closing phenylalanine or tryptophan. A D gene is named only where the DNA matches it firmly. The size of a clone is reported for some rows only, either as once, few or many, or as a class for expanded clones.

V gene	clone size	J gene	CDR3 length	D gene	CDR3 DNA	CDR3 protein
TRBV12-3/TRBV12-4	.	TRBJ1-1	13	.	TGTGCCAGCAGCCTTCGGAGGGGAACTGAAGCTTTCTTT	CASSLRRGTEAFF
TRBV5-1	.	TRBJ2-5	14	.	TGCGCCAGCGGATCCTTCGGGGGACAAGAGACCCAGTACTTC	CASGSFGGQETQYF
TRBV24-1	once	TRBJ1-2	15	TRBD1	TGTGCCACCAGTGATTTGAGCCAGGGGGCGGGGAGCTACACCTTC	CATSDLSQGAGSYTF
TRBV14	.	TRBJ1-3	17	.	TGTGCCAGCAGCCTCGTCGAAAAGAGCTTCTCTGGAAACACCATATATTTT	CASSLVEKSFSGNTIYF
TRBV18	.	TRBJ1-3	14	.	TGTGCCAGCTCACCAGGCCCCTCTGGAAACACCATATATTTT	CASSPGPSGNTIYF
TRBV25-1	.	TRBJ1-2	15	.	TGTGCCAGCAGTGAATCTTCCATTGCCTACCCTCACTACACCTTC	CASSESSIAYPHYTF
TRBV28	.	TRBJ1-2	14	.	TGTGCCAGCAGATTAGGACCGGGGTACTATGGCTACACCTTC	CASRLGPGYYGYTF
TRBV5-1	.	TRBJ1-1	16	.	TGCGCCAGCAGACTGAATGCGGGGGGCGCGGTACCTGAAGCTTTCTTT	CASRLNAGGAVPEAFF
TRBV19	.	TRBJ1-3	16	.	TGTGCCAGCAACCACAGGGATCTAGAAAGCGGAAACACCATATATTTT	CASNHRDLESGNTIYF
TRBV5-1	.	TRBJ2-1	14	TRBD2	TGCGCCAGCAGCCCGGGAGGATCCTACAATGAGCAGTTCTTC	CASSPGGSYNEQFF
TRBV6-2/TRBV6-3	.	TRBJ2-7	18	TRBD2	TGTGCCAGCAGTAAGGGACTAGCGGGGGGACCATCTCCTTACGAGCAGTACTTC	CASSKGLAGGPSPYEQYF
TRBV18	many	TRBJ1-3	15	.	TGTGCCAGCTCCACCGGGTCCAGCTCTGGAAACACCATATATTTT	CASSTGSSSGNTIYF
TRBV19	.	TRBJ1-6	13	TRBD1	TGTGCCAGTAGTGACAGGGGGGAGTCACCCCTCCACTTT	CASSDRGESPLHF
TRBV18	.	TRBJ2-1	15	.	TGTGCCAGCTCACCACCGGCAGGGGAGGGCAATGAGCAGTTCTTC	CASSPPAGEGNEQFF
TRBV20-1	.	TRBJ1-2	10	.	TGCAGTGCTAGCTACTATGGCTACACCTTC	CSASYYGYTF
TRBV28	.	TRBJ2-1	16	TRBD2	TGTGCCAGCAGACCGAGACTAGCAAACATACACAATGAGCAGTTCTTC	CASRPRLANIHNEQFF
TRBV25-1	once	TRBJ1-4	15	.	TGTGCCAGCAGTGAATTTCGGGGCGGGGATGAAAAACTGTTTTTT	CASSEFRGGDEKLFF
TRBV28	.	TRBJ2-2	16	TRBD2	TGTGCCAGCAGTTTATTAAAAGCCGGGAGGAACGGGGAGCTGTTTTTT	CASSLLKAGRNGELFF
TRBV28	once	TRBJ1-5	16	.	TGTGCCAGCAGTTTAGGCGGGGTAGGGAGTGGTCAGCCCCAGCATTTT	CASSLGGVGSGQPQHF
TRBV7-9	.	TRBJ2-1	15	.	TGTGCCAGCAGCTTCGGTCAGGGGGGATCCAATGAGCAGTTCTTC	CASSFGQGGSNEQFF
TRBV13	few	TRBJ2-7	14	TRBD1	TGTGCCAGCAGCCCACGGGACAGGGGGTACGAGCAGTACTTC	CASSPRDRGYEQYF
TRBV11-3	.	TRBJ2-3	15	.	TGTGCCAGCAGCTTAGATGCGGCCAGCACAGATACGCAGTATTTT	CASSLDAASTDTQYF
TRBV19	once	TRBJ2-1	15	TRBD2	TGTGCCAGTAGTGGTAGCGGGAGCTCCTACAATGAGCAGTTCTTC	CASSGSGSSYNEQFF
TRBV10-3	few	TRBJ2-7	18	TRBD2	TGTGCCATCAGGGAACTAGGGACTAGCGGGAGAGTATCCTACGAGCAGTACTTC	CAIRELGTSGRVSYEQYF
TRBV30	once	TRBJ1-5	14	.	TGTGCCTGGAGTGTAAGACAAAACAATCAGCCCCAGCATTTT	CAWSVRQNNQPQHF
TRBV5-1	.	TRBJ2-1	13	TRBD1	TGCGCCAGCAGCGAACCGACAGGGGATGCGCAGTTCTTC	CASSEPTGDAQFF
TRBV3-1/TRBV3-2	.	TRBJ1-1	16	.	TGTGCCAGCAGCCAAGGTATCAGGGGTGGGAACACTGAAGCTTTCTTT	CASSQGIRGGNTEAFF
TRBV7-2	.	TRBJ2-5	16	.	TGTGCCAGCAGCTTAGGGTCAAGGGTAACTAGTGCGGCCCAGTACTTC	CASSLGSRVTSAAQYF
TRBV2	.	TRBJ1-6	14	.	TGTGCCAGCAGTGAGCAGGGCAGTAATTCACCCCTCCACTTT	CASSEQGSNSPLHF